This TCR beta chain originates from a study of blood T cell repertoires in COVID-19. Looking at the study overall: Sites across the United States, Italy and Spain contributed samples from acute and convalescent COVID-19. T cells, B-cell-depleted T cells, or PBMCs supplied cDNA or gDNA.

Losses at the gene ends were 3 bases for V and 1 base for J; bases not matched to a gene: 13. The CDR3 has 18 amino acids. Germline assignment: CDR1 ENHRY and CDR2 SYGVKD. In the original workflow: Estimates of nucleated cell counts were drawn from the amplification of reference gene primers. Profiling relied on immunoSEQ multiplex PCR, and the TCRdb table lists in-frame clones only, not all of them. The V and J calls and the clone size are those of that table, but D and trimming were determined from the DNA. The sample gives hundreds of thousands of clones, 75% to 90% of which show up once; more than 3% is in the top ten.

This clonotype originated in a woman younger than 30 with acute or convalescent COVID-19. The chain employs TRBV10-3 and TRBJ2-3; 7 nucleotides match TRBD2. The specimen sequenced was peripheral blood. The CDR3 region is CAISDGGRSPTRTDTQYF. The CDR3, as DNA: TGTGCCATCAGTGACGGCGGGAGAAGCCCTACTCGCACAGATACGCAGTATTTT.